Sequencing of this TCR beta chain was carried out in a study of blood T cell repertoires in COVID-19. Methods used by the authors: Estimated nucleated cell counts came from reference gene primer amplification. Clones were sequenced by immunoSEQ multiplex PCR, and TCRdb holds only the in-frame ones, with some missing. Clone size and the V and J calls come from that table; the DNA yielded D and trimming. The data show approximately 250,000 clones, 65% to 90% seen once. V was trimmed by 2 bases and J by 0 bases, leaving 9 bases between them. CDR1 is SGHDT, CDR2 YYEEEE, per germline. The CDR3 totals 15 residues.

The chain is built from TRBV5-6 and TRBJ1-5, with D uncertain. The TCR sequence derives from a woman in her forties or fifties with acute or convalescent COVID-19. The sample taken for sequencing was peripheral blood. CDR3 in amino acids: CASSFGTYSNQPQHF. The CDR3 DNA follows: TGTGCCAGCAGCTTTGGTACATATAGCAATCAGCCCCAGCATTTT.